This is a list of T cell receptor beta chains from one sample in a study of T cells in Graves' hyperthyroidism and ophthalmopathy. TCRdb re-called the multiplex PCR reads with MiXCR, one entry per CDR3 protein. The data contain 500,000 or so distinct CDR3 sequences, about 15% of them singletons. Sequenced material: blood. These receptors all stem from a woman under 30 with Graves' ophthalmopathy. Each CDR3 is given with its conserved first and last residue. Fields, in order: V gene, clone size, J gene, D gene, CDR3 protein, CDR3 DNA. A D gene is named only where the DNA matches it firmly. Rows may omit the clone size; those that give it use once, few, many or a size class.

V: TRBV15; size: few; J: TRBJ1-2; D: .; CDR3: CATSRELGESYGYTF; DNA: TGTGCCACCAGCAGAGAGCTGGGGGAGTCCTATGGCTACACCTTC
V: TRBV6-1; size: few; J: TRBJ1-1; D: .; CDR3: CASLRASVGYDSEAFF; DNA: TGTGCCAGCCTAAGGGCCTCGGTAGGGTACGACTCTGAAGCTTTCTTT
V: TRBV4-3; size: .; J: TRBJ2-7; D: .; CDR3: CASSQASVTYEQYF; DNA: TGCGCCAGCAGCCAGGCTAGCGTTACCTACGAGCAGTACTTC
V: TRBV28; size: .; J: TRBJ2-5; D: TRBD2; CDR3: CASRLGLAGEETQYF; DNA: TGTGCCAGCAGGCTGGGACTAGCGGGAGAAGAGACCCAGTACTTC
V: TRBV5-4; size: .; J: TRBJ2-5; D: TRBD2; CDR3: CASRTTGGRETQYF; DNA: TGTGCCAGTAGAACAACGGGAGGGCGAGAGACCCAGTACTTC
V: TRBV7-3; size: many; J: TRBJ2-3; D: .; CDR3: CASSWSGLDSSTDTQYF; DNA: TGTGCCAGCAGCTGGAGCGGGCTAGATTCTAGCACAGATACGCAGTATTTT
V: TRBV30; size: many; J: TRBJ2-7; D: .; CDR3: CAWSPSEYEQYF; DNA: TGTGCCTGGAGTCCTTCAGAGTACGAGCAGTACTTC
V: TRBV7-3; size: many; J: TRBJ1-1; D: .; CDR3: CASSWDKNTEAFF; DNA: TGTGCCAGCAGCTGGGACAAGAACACTGAAGCTTTCTTT
V: TRBV3-1; size: .; J: TRBJ2-3; D: TRBD2; CDR3: CASSQRAGGWIDTQYF; DNA: TGTGCCAGCAGCCAGAGAGCGGGGGGGTGGATAGATACGCAGTATTTT
V: TRBV5-1; size: many; J: TRBJ1-1; D: .; CDR3: CASSLEGPNTEAFF; DNA: TGCGCCAGCAGCTTGGAGGGCCCGAACACTGAAGCTTTCTTT
V: TRBV2; size: few; J: TRBJ1-2; D: .; CDR3: CASSEFKGGVPNTF; DNA: TGTGCCAGCAGTGAATTCAAGGGGGGGGTTCCCAACACCTTC
V: TRBV7-2; size: many; J: TRBJ2-1; D: .; CDR3: CASRLRPSPYNEQFF; DNA: TGTGCCAGCAGGCTTCGACCCTCCCCTTACAATGAGCAGTTCTTC
V: TRBV6-4; size: .; J: TRBJ2-1; D: TRBD2; CDR3: CASSELAGGPNEQFF; DNA: TGTGCCAGCAGTGAGTTAGCGGGGGGGCCTAATGAGCAGTTCTTC
V: TRBV7-8; size: .; J: TRBJ1-6; D: .; CDR3: CASRGGSSYNSPLHF; DNA: TGTGCCAGCCGGGGAGGGAGCTCCTATAATTCACCCCTCCACTTT
V: TRBV5-6; size: .; J: TRBJ2-1; D: .; CDR3: CASSSPSLDAYNEQFF; DNA: TGTGCCAGCAGCTCCCCCTCTCTGGACGCGTACAATGAGCAGTTCTTC
V: TRBV6-1; size: many; J: TRBJ1-1; D: .; CDR3: CASSHIMGAGNTEAFF; DNA: TGTGCCAGCAGTCACATAATGGGGGCAGGGAACACTGAAGCTTTCTTT
V: TRBV12-3/TRBV12-4; size: many; J: TRBJ1-1; D: .; CDR3: CASSLGGAGTEAFF; DNA: TGTGCCAGCAGTTTAGGGGGGGCAGGCACTGAAGCTTTCTTT
V: TRBV7-2; size: many; J: TRBJ1-1; D: .; CDR3: CASSLVAAPNTEAFF; DNA: TGTGCCAGCAGCTTAGTCGCAGCGCCGAACACTGAAGCTTTCTTT
V: TRBV28; size: .; J: TRBJ2-5; D: .; CDR3: CASSPRGWGVRRETQYF; DNA: TGTGCCAGCAGTCCCCGGGGTTGGGGAGTACGTCGAGAGACCCAGTACTTC
V: TRBV30; size: few; J: TRBJ2-7; D: .; CDR3: CAWSVRQGKSEQYF; DNA: TGTGCCTGGAGTGTGCGCCAGGGGAAGAGCGAGCAGTACTTC
V: TRBV11-2; size: many; J: TRBJ1-1; D: .; CDR3: CASSLPGRRQGLILPGPEAFF; DNA: TGTGCCAGCAGCTTACCCGGCCGGCGTCAGGGTTTAATACTACCCGGTCCTGAAGCTTTCTTT
V: TRBV13; size: many; J: TRBJ2-5; D: .; CDR3: CASSQTPRETQYF; DNA: TGTGCCAGCAGCCAAACGCCCAGGGAGACCCAGTACTTC
V: TRBV20-1; size: many; J: TRBJ1-1; D: .; CDR3: CSAKGRGGGTEAFF; DNA: TGCAGTGCGAAGGGCCGGGGTGGGGGCACTGAAGCTTTCTTT
V: TRBV6-2/TRBV6-3; size: .; J: TRBJ1-4; D: .; CDR3: CASTGRGEKLFF; DNA: TGTGCCAGCACAGGGAGGGGTGAAAAACTGTTTTTT
V: TRBV29-1; size: few; J: TRBJ1-1; D: .; CDR3: CSGWTDTEAFF; DNA: TGCAGCGGATGGACCGACACTGAAGCTTTCTTT
V: TRBV6-1; size: many; J: TRBJ1-5; D: TRBD1; CDR3: CASSEKGGGHSNQPQHF; DNA: TGTGCCAGCAGTGAAAAAGGGGGCGGGCATAGCAATCAGCCCCAGCATTTT
V: TRBV24-1; size: few; J: TRBJ1-1; D: .; CDR3: CATGGFKNTEAFF; DNA: TGTGCCACCGGGGGATTTAAGAACACTGAAGCTTTCTTT
V: TRBV30; size: .; J: TRBJ2-3; D: .; CDR3: CAWSLRDRAGDTQYF; DNA: TGTGCCTGGAGTCTAAGGGATAGGGCCGGGGATACGCAGTATTTT
V: TRBV20-1; size: .; J: TRBJ1-1; D: .; CDR3: CSARDSAGGLEAFF; DNA: TGCAGTGCTAGAGATTCCGCCGGGGGGCTTGAAGCTTTCTTT